The next 8 T cell receptor beta chains were all read from a single sample in a study of T cell responses to AZD1222 COVID-19 vaccine. TCRdb's copy holds only in-frame clones and misses some; the assay was immunoSEQ multiplex PCR. The sample lists around 130,000 clones, 92% occurring once. Sequences were derived from peripheral blood, sampled 28 days after the second AZD1222 dose. These receptors were collected from an adult who received the AZD1222 COVID-19 vaccine.

CDR3 loop: CASSFANFPETQYF. The DNA for the CDR3 is TGTGCCAGCAGCTTCGCTAACTTTCCTGAGACCCAGTACTTC. The rearrangement links TRBV5-4 to TRBJ2-5; D unresolved. V lost 2 bases and J lost 5, with 13 bases in between. The CDR3 totals 14 residues. The germline gives CDR1 SGHNT, CDR2 YYREEE (reference sequence).

The chain recombines TRBV10-3 with TRBJ2-3; D might be TRBD2 (6 bases). V was trimmed by 5 bases and J by 5 bases, leaving 14 bases between them. Germline V lookup: CDR1 ENHRY, CDR2 SYGVKD. There are 14 residues in the CDR3. The DNA for the CDR3 is TGTGCCATCAGTCCTAGCGAGGGAGGAGATACGCAGTATTTT. Residues: CAISPSEGGDTQYF.

The V and J genes are TRBV11-2 and TRBJ2-3; D is perhaps TRBD2 (6 bases). The CDR3 has 13 residues. V was trimmed by 11 bases and J by 4 bases, leaving 16 bases between them. Germline V gene lookup returns CDR1 SGHAT and CDR2 FQNNGV. The CDR3 DNA is TGTGCCCATGGGGCGGGGAGGTCAGATACGCAGTATTTT. It is translated as CAHGAGRSDTQYF.

This clone was seen a single time. V usage is TRBV28 and J usage is TRBJ2-7, with no clear D. Between the trimmed V and J ends, which lost 4 bases and 0 bases, there was a span of 13 bases. The CDR3 is 15 residues long. Germline loops: CDR1 MDHEN, CDR2 SYDVKM. The CDR3 spells CASSSAVGISYEQYF. The CDR3 region has the DNA TGTGCCAGCAGTTCCGCCGTGGGCATCTCCTACGAGCAGTACTTC.

The CDR3 DNA sequence: TGTGCCAGCATGTGGGACGGCCGGAACACTGAAGCTTTCTTT. Translated, it gives CASMWDGRNTEAFF. This chain links TRBV5-5 with TRBJ1-1; tentatively, D is TRBD1 (5 bases). Germline V gives CDR1 SGHKS, CDR2 YYEKEE (reference sequence). V was shortened by 6 bases and J by 1 base, with 13 bases between the two germline ends. CDR3 length: 14 amino acids.

The genes are TRBV6-5 and TRBJ1-5; D perhaps matches TRBD1 (6 bases). CDR3 length: 14 amino acids. V shed 2 bases and J shed 9 bases, with 14 bases lying between them. Germline V gene data show CDR1 as MNHEY and CDR2 as SVGAGI. The CDR3 bases are TGTGCCAGCAGTTACAGACCGGGGACATCGCCCCAGCATTTT. Amino acids: CASSYRPGTSPQHF.

The V gene is TRBV2, the J gene TRBJ1-5; the D gene is possibly TRBD1 (6 bases). The germline V and J ends were trimmed by 8 bases and 3 bases, with 14 bases remaining between them. The germline V gene has CDR1 SNHLY and CDR2 FYNNEI. The CDR3 consists of 14 residues. The CDR3 sequence: CASSRRGANQPQHF. The CDR3 bases are TGTGCCAGCTCCCGCCGGGGGGCCAATCAGCCCCAGCATTTT.

V and J are TRBV4-2 and TRBJ2-4; maybe TRBD2 (6 bases). Germline CDR1 LGHNA, CDR2 YNFKEQ. The V and J ends lost 6 bases and 3 bases respectively, with 18 bases between them. The CDR3 length is 16 residues. Here the CDR3 DNA reads TGTGCCAGCAGGGCGGGGCGTCTAGCAAACAAAAACATTCAGTACTTC. Its protein is CASRAGRLANKNIQYF.